This T cell receptor beta chain was profiled in a study of a mutant IDH1 vaccine in newly diagnosed glioma. Turning to the study itself: Patients received eight vaccinations in weeks 1, 3, 5, 7, 11, 15, 19, 23. Previous care, which was radiotherapy, temozolomide, or both, most often involved both.

The table came from immunoSEQ multiplex PCR; TCRdb's copy has only in-frame clones and leaves some out. The table lists 50,000 to 70,000 clones, 87% of them singletons. Points on this clone: No antigen is known for it.

Time point meaning: week 23, last vaccination. Vaccinated patients received 300 ug of mutant IDH1 20-mer peptide per dose, with topical imiquimod. The study enrolled donors with new WHO grade 3 or 4 IDH1-mutant, ATRX-lost astrocytomas. V was trimmed by 6 bases and J by 4 bases, leaving 12 bases between them. This CDR3 is built from 13 residues. Germline CDR1 SGHTA, CDR2 FQGNSA. The J gene is TRBJ1-2, the V gene TRBV7-2, with a weak D call TRBD1 (5 bases). This receptor was taken from a man in his forties with glioma. Material: PBMCs, obtained from a glioma patient whose treatment included an IDH1 peptide vaccine. The DNA of the CDR3 is TGTGCCAGCAGTCTAGACAGAGGCTATGGCTACACCTTC. It translates to CASSLDRGYGYTF.